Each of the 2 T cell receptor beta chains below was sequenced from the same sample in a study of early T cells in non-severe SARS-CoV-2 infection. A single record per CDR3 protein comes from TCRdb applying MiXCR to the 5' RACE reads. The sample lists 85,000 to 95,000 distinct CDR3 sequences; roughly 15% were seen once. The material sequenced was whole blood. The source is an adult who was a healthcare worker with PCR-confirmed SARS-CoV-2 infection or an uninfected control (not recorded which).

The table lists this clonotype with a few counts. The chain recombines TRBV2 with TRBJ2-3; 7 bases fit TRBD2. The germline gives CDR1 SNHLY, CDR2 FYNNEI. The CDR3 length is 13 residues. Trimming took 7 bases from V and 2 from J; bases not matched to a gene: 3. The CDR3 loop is CASTTSVTDTQYF. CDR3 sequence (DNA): TGTGCCAGCACCACTAGCGTCACAGATACGCAGTATTTT.

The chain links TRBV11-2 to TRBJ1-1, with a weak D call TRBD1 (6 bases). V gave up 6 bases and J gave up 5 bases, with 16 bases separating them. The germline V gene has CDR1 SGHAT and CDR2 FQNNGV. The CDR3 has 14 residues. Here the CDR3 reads CASSETGSGTEAFF. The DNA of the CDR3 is TGTGCCAGCAGTGAAACAGGGTCGGGAACTGAAGCTTTCTTT.